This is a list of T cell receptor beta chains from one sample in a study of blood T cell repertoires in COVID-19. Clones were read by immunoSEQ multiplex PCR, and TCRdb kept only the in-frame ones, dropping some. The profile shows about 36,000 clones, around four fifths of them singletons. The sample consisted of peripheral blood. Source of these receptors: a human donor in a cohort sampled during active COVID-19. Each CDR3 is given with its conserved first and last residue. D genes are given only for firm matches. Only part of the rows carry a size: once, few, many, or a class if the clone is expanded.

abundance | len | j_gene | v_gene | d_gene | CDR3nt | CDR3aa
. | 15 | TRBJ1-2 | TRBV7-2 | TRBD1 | TGTGCCAGCAGCTTAGGTAGACAGGGACACTATGGCTACACCTTC | CASSLGRQGHYGYTF
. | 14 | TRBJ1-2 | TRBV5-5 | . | TGTGCCAGCAGCTTGGTGGGCACAGGGAATGGCTACACCTTC | CASSLVGTGNGYTF
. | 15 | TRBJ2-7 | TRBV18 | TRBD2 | TGTGCCAGCTCGTCCCTAGCGGGGAGCTCCTACGAGCAGTACTTC | CASSSLAGSSYEQYF
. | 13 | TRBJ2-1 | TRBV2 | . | TGTGCCAGCAAGGAGGGGGGGCCGGCTGAGCAGTTCTTC | CASKEGGPAEQFF
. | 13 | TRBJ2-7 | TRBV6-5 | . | TGTGCCAGCATCCCAGGCAGGGACTACGAGCAGTACTTC | CASIPGRDYEQYF
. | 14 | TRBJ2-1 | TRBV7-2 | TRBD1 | TGTGCCAGCAGCTACCGACAGGGTCGGAATGAGCAGTTCTTC | CASSYRQGRNEQFF
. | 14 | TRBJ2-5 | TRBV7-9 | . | TGTGCCAGCAGAAGGCCCGGGATGCAAGAGACCCAGTACTTC | CASRRPGMQETQYF
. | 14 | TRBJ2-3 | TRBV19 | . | TGTGCCAGTAGTATTGAGCGGTTCACAGATACGCAGTATTTT | CASSIERFTDTQYF
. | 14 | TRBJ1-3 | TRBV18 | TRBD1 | TGTGCCAGCTCACCAGACAGGGCTGGAAACACCATATATTTT | CASSPDRAGNTIYF
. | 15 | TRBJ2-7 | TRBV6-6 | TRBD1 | TGTGCCAGCAGTTACCGGACAGGGGATTTTGGCGAGCAGTACTTC | CASSYRTGDFGEQYF
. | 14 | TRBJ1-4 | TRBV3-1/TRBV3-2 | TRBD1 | TGTGCCAGCAGTCGGACAGGGAGGGACGAAAAACTGTTTTTT | CASSRTGRDEKLFF
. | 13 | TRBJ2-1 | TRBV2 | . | TGTGCCACTTCAGGGGAGGGATACAATGAGCAGTTCTTC | CATSGEGYNEQFF
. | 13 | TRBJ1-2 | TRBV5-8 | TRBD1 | TGTGCCAGCAGACAAACAGGGGATGTCGGCTACACCTTC | CASRQTGDVGYTF
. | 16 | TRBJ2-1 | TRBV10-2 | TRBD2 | TGCGCCAGCAGTGAGTTACTTTCTAGCGGGGGGGCCAACAAGTTCTTC | CASSELLSSGGANKFF
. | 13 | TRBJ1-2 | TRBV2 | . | TGTGCCAGCAGTTGGAAGAGGGAGGATGGCTACACCTTC | CASSWKREDGYTF
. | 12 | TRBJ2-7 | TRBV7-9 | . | TGTGCCAGCAACACAGGGAGCTACGAGCAGTACTTC | CASNTGSYEQYF
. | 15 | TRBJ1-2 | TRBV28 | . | TGTGCCAGCACCATACCTAGGAAGACGGGATATGGCTACACCTTC | CASTIPRKTGYGYTF
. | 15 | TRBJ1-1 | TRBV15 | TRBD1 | TGTGCCACCAGCCCTAACAGGGGTAAGAGGACTGAAGCTTTCTTT | CATSPNRGKRTEAFF
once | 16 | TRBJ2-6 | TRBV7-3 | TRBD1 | TGTGCCAGCAGCTTGACAGGGGGCTCTGGGGCCAACGTCCTGACTTTC | CASSLTGGSGANVLTF
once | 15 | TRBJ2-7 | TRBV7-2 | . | TGTGCCAGCAGCCCTGGAGGGGTTGGGAGGTACGAGCAGTACTTC | CASSPGGVGRYEQYF
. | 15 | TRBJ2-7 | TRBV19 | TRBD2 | TGTGCCAGTAGTATGCAGGGACTACCCTTTGAGGAGCAGTACTTC | CASSMQGLPFEEQYF
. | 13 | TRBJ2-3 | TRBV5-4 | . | TGTGCCAGCAGCCCCCTTCCGGGAGATACGCAGTATTTT | CASSPLPGDTQYF